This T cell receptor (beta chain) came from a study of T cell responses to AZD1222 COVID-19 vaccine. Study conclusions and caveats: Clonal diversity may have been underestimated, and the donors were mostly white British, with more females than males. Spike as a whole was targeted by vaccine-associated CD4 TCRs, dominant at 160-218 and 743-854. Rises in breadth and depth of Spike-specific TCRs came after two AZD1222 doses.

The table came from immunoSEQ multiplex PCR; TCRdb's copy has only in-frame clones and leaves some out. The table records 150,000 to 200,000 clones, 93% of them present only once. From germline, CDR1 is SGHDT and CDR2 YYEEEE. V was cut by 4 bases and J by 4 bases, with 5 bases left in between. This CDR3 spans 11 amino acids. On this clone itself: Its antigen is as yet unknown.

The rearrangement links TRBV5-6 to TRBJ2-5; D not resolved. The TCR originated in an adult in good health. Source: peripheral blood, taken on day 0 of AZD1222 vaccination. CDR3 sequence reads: CASSGGETQYF. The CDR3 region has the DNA TGTGCCAGCAGCGGCGGAGAGACCCAGTACTTC.